The 4 T cell receptor beta chains in this list originate from one sample, sequenced in a study of blood T cell repertoires in COVID-19. The data were produced by immunoSEQ multiplex PCR, yet TCRdb's version contains in-frame clones alone and is incomplete. The repertoire includes 60,000 to 70,000 clones, roughly 84% of them detected once, and roughly 4.7% sits in the top ten. The specimen sequenced was peripheral blood. All receptors derive from a woman aged 60-70 years with acute or convalescent COVID-19.

This clone was detected a few times. V gene TRBV5-6 combines with J gene TRBJ1-2; no firm D call. Trimming stripped 0 bases from V and 1 base from J, with 7 bases between. CDR1 and CDR2 (germline): SGHDT, YYEEEE. This CDR3 comprises 14 residues. Here the CDR3 reads CASSLGQSNYGYTF. The CDR3 DNA reads as TGTGCCAGCAGCTTGGGACAAAGTAACTATGGCTACACCTTC. The full variable domain, with the rest looked up from reference TRBV5-6 and TRBJ1-2, is DAGVTQSPTHLIKTRGQQVTLRCSPKSGHDTVSWYQQALGQGPQFIFQYYEEEERQRGNFPDRFSGHQFPNYSSELNVNALLLGDSALYLCASSLGQSNYGYTFGSGTRLTVV.

This chain connects TRBV12-3 or TRBV12-4 to TRBJ1-3, with D perhaps TRBD1 (6 bases). Trimming removed 11 bases at V and 8 bases at J, with 16 bases between. The CDR3 totals 12 residues. CDR3: CAGLRGLHTIYF. CDR3 coding DNA: TGTGCCGGACTCAGGGGTTTGCACACCATATATTTT.

This clone came up a few times. The chain carries TRBV30 and TRBJ1-3; no firm D call. Trimming removed 1 base from V and 4 bases from J, with 14 bases in between. The length of the CDR3 is 15 residues. CDR1 is GTSNPN and CDR2 is SVGIG in the germline V gene (reference sequence). The CDR3 nucleotides are TGTGCCTGGAGTGGCCCAGGCACTCACGGAAACACCATATATTTT. This sequence encodes CAWSGPGTHGNTIYF. The variable domain in full, completed from reference TRBV30 and TRBJ1-3, reads SQTIHQWPATLVQPVGSPLSLECTVEGTSNPNLYWYRQAAGRGLQLLFYSVGIGQISSEVPQNLSASRPQDRQFILSSKKLLLSDSGFYLCAWSGPGTHGNTIYFGEGSWLTVV.

This rearrangement joins TRBV5-1 to TRBJ1-2, with 9 positions matching TRBD1. V lost 5 bases to trimming and J lost 7 bases; unmatched junction nucleotides: 12. This CDR3 has 15 amino acids. Per germline, CDR1 SGHRS and CDR2 YFSETQ. The CDR3 region is CASRSTGTGRGGYTF. CDR3 in DNA: TGCGCCAGCAGGTCAACCGGGACAGGGAGGGGTGGCTACACCTTC.